The 5 T cell receptor beta chains given below trace back to one sample, sequenced in a study of T cell responses to AZD1222 COVID-19 vaccine (dated by TCRdb to the early 2020s). Interpreted using the paper, the time point label stands for: baseline before first vaccination. Receptors were amplified or captured by the immunoSEQ multiplex PCR assay. TCRdb re-hosts the immuneACCESS table, in-frame sequences only. Its copies lack some clones; in the studies checked, an unresolved V gene accounts for under half of them, and the cause for the rest is not known. The sample table lists tens of thousands of clones, around 90% of them with a count of one. The biggest ten clones account for approximately 5% of the sample. Sequences were derived from peripheral blood, sampled on day 0 of AZD1222 vaccination. Receptor source: an adult in good health.

The V and J genes are TRBV7-9 and TRBJ2-5, with a weak D call TRBD2 (7 bases). The CDR3 is 15 amino acids. Trimming stripped 4 bases from V and 2 bases from J, with 14 bases between. CDR1 is SEHNR and CDR2 is FQNEAQ in the germline V gene (reference sequence). In DNA form, the CDR3 reads TGTGCCAGCAGCTCCGTGGGGGGGGCTCAAGAGACCCAGTACTTC. Its translation is CASSSVGGAQETQYF.

The chain links TRBV29-1 to TRBJ1-1; D unclear. CDR1 is SQVTM and CDR2 is ANQGSEA in the germline V gene. This CDR3 is built from 13 residues. V lost 1 base and J lost 3, with 9 bases in between. In DNA form, the CDR3 reads TGCAGCGTTGAAGGTACTGCGGACACTGAAGCTTTCTTT. Its protein product is CSVEGTADTEAFF.

J is TRBJ1-6 and V is TRBV5-1; weak D call: TRBD1 (6 bases). The CDR3 is made up of 15 amino acids. V dropped 0 bases and J dropped 7 bases, with 11 bases sitting between them. The germline V gene encodes CDR1 SGHRS and CDR2 YFSETQ. CDR3 sequence: CASSLVPGGNSPLHF. As DNA, the CDR3 is TGCGCCAGCAGCTTGGTTCCCGGGGGCAATTCACCCCTCCACTTT.

The V gene is TRBV7-9, the J gene TRBJ1-2, with 7 bases lining up with TRBD1. The CDR3 length is 13 residues. CDR1 SEHNR and CDR2 FQNEAQ come from the germline V gene (reference sequence). With V trimmed by 11 bases and J by 6 bases, 12 bases remained unmatched. CDR3 amino acids: CASQGEGYDGYTF. CDR3 DNA: TGTGCCTCTCAGGGGGAAGGATATGATGGCTACACCTTC.

This sequence joins TRBV27 and TRBJ1-6, with D unclear. Per germline, CDR1 MNHEY and CDR2 SMNVEV (reference sequence). The CDR3 is made up of 16 amino acids. V gave up 10 bases and J gave up 10 bases, with 26 bases separating them. CDR3 coding DNA: TGTGCCACGAGAACTCCCGGGCCGGCTATCGAATCACCCCTCCACTTT. This encodes CATRTPGPAIESPLHF.